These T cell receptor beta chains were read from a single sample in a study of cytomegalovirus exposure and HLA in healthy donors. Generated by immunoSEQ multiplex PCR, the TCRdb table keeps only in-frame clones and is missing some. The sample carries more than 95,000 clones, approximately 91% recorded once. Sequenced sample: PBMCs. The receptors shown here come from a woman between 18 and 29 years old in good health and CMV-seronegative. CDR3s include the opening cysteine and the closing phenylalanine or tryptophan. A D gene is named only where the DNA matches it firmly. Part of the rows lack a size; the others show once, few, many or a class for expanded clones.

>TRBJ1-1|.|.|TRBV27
CASSTLEATEAFF
TGTGCCAGCAGTACCCTCGAGGCGACTGAAGCTTTCTTT
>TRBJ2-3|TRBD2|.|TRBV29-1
CSLTGGGSGYLPDTQYF
TGCAGCTTAACGGGAGGGGGGAGCGGGTATCTGCCAGATACGCAGTATTTT
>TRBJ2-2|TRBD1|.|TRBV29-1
CSVEGAGGITGELFF
TGCAGCGTTGAAGGGGCAGGGGGCATTACCGGGGAGCTGTTTTTT
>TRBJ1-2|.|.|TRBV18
CASSPGQTTHGYTF
TGTGCCAGCTCACCAGGACAGACCACTCATGGCTACACCTTC
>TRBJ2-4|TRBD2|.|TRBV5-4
CASSLGVAGFTKNIQYF
TGTGCCAGCAGCTTGGGGGTAGCGGGTTTTACCAAAAACATTCAGTACTTC
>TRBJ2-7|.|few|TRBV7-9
CASSLVGTNYEQYF
TGTGCCAGCAGCTTAGTGGGGACAAACTACGAGCAGTACTTC
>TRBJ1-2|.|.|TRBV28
CASSLFTDYGYTF
TGTGCCAGCAGTTTATTTACAGATTATGGCTACACCTTC
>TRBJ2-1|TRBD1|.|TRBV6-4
CASRPSGGAEQFF
TGTGCCAGCAGACCTTCAGGGGGCGCCGAGCAGTTCTTC
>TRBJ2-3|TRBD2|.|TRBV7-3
CASSPGLGPDTQYF
TGTGCCAGCAGCCCCGGACTAGGACCAGATACGCAGTATTTT
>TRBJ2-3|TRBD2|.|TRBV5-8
CASSFQLAGGDTQYF
TGTGCCAGCAGCTTCCAACTAGCGGGGGGAGATACGCAGTATTTT
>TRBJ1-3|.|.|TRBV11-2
CASSLGQRKGNTIYF
TGTGCCAGCAGCTTAGGACAGCGTAAGGGAAACACCATATATTTT
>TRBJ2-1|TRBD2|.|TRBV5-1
CASSSSSGGSYNEQFF
TGCGCCAGCAGCTCGTCTAGCGGGGGCTCCTACAATGAGCAGTTCTTC
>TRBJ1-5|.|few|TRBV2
CATKQGDQPQHF
TGTGCCACCAAACAGGGAGATCAGCCCCAGCATTTT
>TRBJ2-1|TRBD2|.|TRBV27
CASSLLPAGQLTYNEQFF
TGTGCCAGCAGTTTATTACCAGCGGGGCAACTAACCTACAATGAGCAGTTCTTC
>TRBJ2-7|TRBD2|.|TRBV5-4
CASSLDGGVYREQYF
TGTGCCAGCAGCTTGGATGGGGGGGTCTACAGGGAGCAGTACTTC
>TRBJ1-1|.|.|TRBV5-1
CASSLELGATEAFF
TGCGCCAGCAGCTTGGAGTTGGGGGCCACTGAAGCTTTCTTT
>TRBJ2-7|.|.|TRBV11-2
CASSLSRGNHEQYF
TGTGCCAGCAGCTTAAGCAGAGGGAATCACGAGCAGTACTTC
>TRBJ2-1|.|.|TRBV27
CASKIDLNAYNEQFF
TGTGCCAGCAAGATAGATTTAAACGCCTACAATGAGCAGTTCTTC
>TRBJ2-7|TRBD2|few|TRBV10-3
CAIGPRIPRRLAGVNEQYF
TGTGCCATCGGTCCCCGCATACCACGTAGACTAGCGGGAGTCAACGAGCAGTACTTC
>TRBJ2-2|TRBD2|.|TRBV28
CATTEGAGTGELFF
TGTGCCACGACGGAGGGAGCGGGAACCGGGGAGCTGTTTTTT
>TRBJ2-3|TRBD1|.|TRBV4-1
CASSPTGGTDTQYF
TGCGCCAGCAGCCCGACAGGGGGCACAGATACGCAGTATTTT
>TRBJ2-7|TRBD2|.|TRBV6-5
CASSYVASGAGEQYF
TGTGCCAGCAGTTACGTGGCTAGCGGGGCGGGAGAGCAGTACTTC
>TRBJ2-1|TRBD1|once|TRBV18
CASSPGIQGENEQFF
TGTGCCAGCTCACCAGGAATACAGGGGGAAAATGAGCAGTTCTTC
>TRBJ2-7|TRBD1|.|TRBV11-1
CASSSDPGTGNYEQYF
TGTGCCAGCAGCTCTGACCCCGGGACAGGGAACTACGAGCAGTACTTC
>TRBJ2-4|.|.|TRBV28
CASSLFGVRHF
TGTGCCAGCAGTTTATTCGGGGTGCGGCACTTC
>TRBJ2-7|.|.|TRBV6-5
CASSYRQLLYEQYF
TGTGCCAGCAGTTACCGACAGCTCCTCTACGAGCAGTACTTC
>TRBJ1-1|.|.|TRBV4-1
CASSQDRYRWNTEAFF
TGCGCCAGCAGCCAAGACCGCTATCGGTGGAACACTGAAGCTTTCTTT
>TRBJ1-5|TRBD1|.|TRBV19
CASSSFEGQYTDQPQHF
TGTGCCAGTAGTAGCTTTGAGGGACAGTATACAGATCAGCCCCAGCATTTT
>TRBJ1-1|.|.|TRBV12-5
CASGLVRVSRDTEAFF
TGTGCTAGTGGTTTGGTACGGGTTAGCCGGGACACTGAAGCTTTCTTT
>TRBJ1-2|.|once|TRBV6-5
CASSYQGLNYGYTF
TGTGCCAGCAGTTATCAGGGGTTGAACTATGGCTACACCTTC
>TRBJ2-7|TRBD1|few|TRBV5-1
CASSLGQGSYEQYF
TGCGCCAGCAGCTTGGGACAGGGATCCTACGAGCAGTACTTC
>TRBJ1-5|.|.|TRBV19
CASSIGNQPQHF
TGTGCCAGTTCCATCGGGAATCAGCCCCAGCATTTT
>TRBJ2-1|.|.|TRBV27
CASSPDSRLYNEQFF
TGTGCCAGCAGTCCCGACAGCCGTCTCTACAATGAGCAGTTCTTC
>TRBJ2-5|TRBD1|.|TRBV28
CASSLWLWTGEQETQYF
TGTGCCAGCAGTTTGTGGCTGTGGACAGGCGAACAAGAGACCCAGTACTTC
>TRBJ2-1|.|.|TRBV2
CASNSYGSNEQFF
TGTGCCAGCAACTCATACGGGTCGAATGAGCAGTTCTTC
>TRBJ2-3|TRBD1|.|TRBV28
CASSLWTTGVNTDTQYF
TGTGCCAGCAGTTTATGGACGACAGGGGTCAACACAGATACGCAGTATTTT
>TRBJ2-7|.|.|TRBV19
CASSPFDISYEQYF
TGTGCCAGTAGTCCCTTCGACATTTCCTACGAGCAGTACTTC
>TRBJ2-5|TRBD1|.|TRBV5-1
CASSFTGTGIKTQYF
TGCGCCAGCAGCTTTACCGGGACAGGGATAAAGACCCAGTACTTC
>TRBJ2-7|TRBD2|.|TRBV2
CASRGLAPNEQYF
TGTGCCAGCAGGGGACTAGCCCCGAACGAGCAGTACTTC
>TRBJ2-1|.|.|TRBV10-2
CASSEGEEGNEQFF
TGCGCCAGCAGTGAGGGGGAGGAGGGCAATGAGCAGTTCTTC
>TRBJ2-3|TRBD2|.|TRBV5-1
CASSLDKREWGTDTQYF
TGCGCCAGCAGCTTGGATAAGCGGGAGTGGGGCACAGATACGCAGTATTTT
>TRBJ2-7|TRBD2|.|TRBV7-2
CASNRRASGRGEQYF
TGTGCCAGCAACCGGAGGGCTAGCGGGAGGGGCGAGCAGTACTTC
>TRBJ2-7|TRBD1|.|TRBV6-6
CASSWGTASYEQYF
TGTGCCAGCAGTTGGGGGACAGCCTCCTACGAGCAGTACTTC
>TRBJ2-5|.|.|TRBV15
CATSRDVGQQETQYF
TGTGCCACCAGCAGAGATGTGGGACAACAAGAGACCCAGTACTTC
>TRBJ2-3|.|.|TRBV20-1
CSARRVDTQYF
TGCAGTGCTAGGCGGGTTGATACGCAGTATTTT
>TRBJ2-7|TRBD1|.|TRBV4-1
CASSQDATGDYEQYF
TGCGCCAGCAGCCAAGATGCCACAGGGGACTACGAGCAGTACTTC
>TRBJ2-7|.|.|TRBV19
CASSISGGAYEQYF
TGTGCCAGTAGTATTTCTGGCGGGGCCTACGAGCAGTACTTC
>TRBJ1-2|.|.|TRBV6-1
CASSEITGLGYTF
TGTGCCAGCAGTGAAATCACAGGGCTTGGCTACACCTTC
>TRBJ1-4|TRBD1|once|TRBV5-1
CASSGQGLANEKLFF
TGCGCCAGCAGCGGACAGGGTTTAGCTAATGAAAAACTGTTTTTT
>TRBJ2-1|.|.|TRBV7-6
CASSLTDEQFF
TGTGCCAGCAGCCTGACTGACGAGCAGTTCTTC
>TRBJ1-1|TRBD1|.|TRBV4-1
CASSPRQGMNTEAFF
TGCGCCAGCAGCCCACGACAGGGGATGAACACTGAAGCTTTCTTT
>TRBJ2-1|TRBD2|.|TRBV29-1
CSGGAGGGYNEQFF
TGCAGCGGGGGAGCGGGAGGAGGGTACAATGAGCAGTTCTTC
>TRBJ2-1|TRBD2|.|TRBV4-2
CASSQAELAGYNEQFF
TGTGCCAGCAGCCAAGCTGAGTTAGCGGGGTACAATGAGCAGTTCTTC
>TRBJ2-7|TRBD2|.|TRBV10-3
CAISERTSGTYEQYF
TGTGCCATCAGTGAACGTACTAGCGGGACCTACGAGCAGTACTTC
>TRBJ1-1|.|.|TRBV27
CASSLGEGEDTEAFF
TGTGCCAGCAGTTTAGGGGAGGGCGAGGACACTGAAGCTTTCTTT
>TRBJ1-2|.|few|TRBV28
CASSPPGQHYGYTF
TGTGCCAGCAGTCCGCCGGGACAACACTATGGCTACACCTTC
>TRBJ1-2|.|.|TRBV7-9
CASSSKRQDYGYTF
TGTGCCAGCAGCTCCAAGAGACAGGACTATGGCTACACCTTC
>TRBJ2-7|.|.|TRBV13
CASSFLGIDEQYF
TGTGCCAGCAGCTTCCTAGGCATCGACGAGCAGTACTTC
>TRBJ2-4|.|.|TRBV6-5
CASSYDRELNIQYF
TGTGCCAGCAGTTACGATCGGGAATTGAACATTCAGTACTTC